This entry concerns a single T cell receptor (beta chain). Per sample, about 480 nanograms of biopsy DNA were TCRB immunosequenced. Data came from immunoSEQ multiplex PCR; TCRdb stores just in-frame clones and leaves some out. The sample lists more than 8,500 clones, around three quarters occurring once. The source of the sample is a study of T cell repertoires in ileal Crohn's disease. Time point denoted: neoterminal ileum biopsy at postoperative endoscopy, about 6 months after surgery. Adults with ileal or ileocolonic Crohn's disease and an indication for resection were eligible. Losses at the gene ends were 4 bases for V and 5 bases for J; bases not matched to a gene: 7. Looked up from germline, CDR1 is MNHNS and CDR2 is SASEGT. CDR3 size: 15 residues.

The sequence was collected from an adult with Crohn's disease. The sample taken for sequencing was ileal tissue. The J gene is TRBJ1-5, the V gene TRBV6-1; the match to TRBD1 covers 8 bases. The CDR3 protein is CASSVGGTGYQPQHF. CDR3 coding DNA: TGTGCCAGCAGTGTAGGCGGGACAGGTTATCAGCCCCAGCATTTT.